These T cell receptor beta chains were read from a single sample in a study of identical twins. TCRdb used MiXCR to reprocess the 5' RACE reads, holding one entry per CDR3 protein. The table lists some 240,000 distinct CDR3 sequences, 6.5% to 9.5% of them singletons. These data also formed part of another study, on yellow fever vaccine responses in identical twins.

Specimen: CD8+ T cells sorted from blood. The receptor set was obtained from a woman in her late teens or twenties in good health. Each CDR3 is given with its conserved first and last residue. Fields, in order: V gene, D gene, J gene, clone size, CDR3 DNA, CDR3 protein. A D gene is named only where the DNA matches it firmly. A row's size may be missing; if present it is once, few, many or a size class.

v_call: TRBV4-3
d_call: .
j_call: TRBJ2-7
clone_size: few
cdr3_nt: TGCGCCAGCAGCCCAGAGCGGATAAGCTCCTACGAGCAGTACTTC
cdr3_aa: CASSPERISSYEQYF

v_call: TRBV9
d_call: .
j_call: TRBJ2-7
clone_size: few
cdr3_nt: TGTGCCAGCTCCCATGATGGCGGGGCCTCCTACGAGCAGTACTTC
cdr3_aa: CASSHDGGASYEQYF

v_call: TRBV29-1
d_call: .
j_call: TRBJ1-1
clone_size: many
cdr3_nt: TGCAGCGTTGAAGGGACAGAACTCATGAACACTGAAGCTTTCTTT
cdr3_aa: CSVEGTELMNTEAFF

v_call: TRBV27
d_call: TRBD2
j_call: TRBJ2-1
clone_size: .
cdr3_nt: TGTGCCAGCAGTCCCCAAGTAGCGGGACACAATGAGCAGTTCTTC
cdr3_aa: CASSPQVAGHNEQFF

v_call: TRBV6-1
d_call: .
j_call: TRBJ2-1
clone_size: .
cdr3_nt: TGTGCCAGCAGTGGTCCGACTGGGGATTACTACAATGAGCAGTTCTTC
cdr3_aa: CASSGPTGDYYNEQFF

v_call: TRBV25-1
d_call: .
j_call: TRBJ2-5
clone_size: .
cdr3_nt: TGTGCCAGCAGTGAATGGGAAGAGACCCAGTACTTC
cdr3_aa: CASSEWEETQYF

v_call: TRBV10-2
d_call: .
j_call: TRBJ2-7
clone_size: many
cdr3_nt: TGCGCCAGCAGTGATGGAGGCGAGCAGTACTTC
cdr3_aa: CASSDGGEQYF

v_call: TRBV7-9
d_call: .
j_call: TRBJ2-7
clone_size: .
cdr3_nt: TGTGCCAGCAGCTTAGTCCTTCCCCCCTACGAGCAGTACTTC
cdr3_aa: CASSLVLPPYEQYF

v_call: TRBV4-2
d_call: .
j_call: TRBJ2-1
clone_size: many
cdr3_nt: TGTGCCAGCAGCCGTGGAGTGGCAGACCCTAGCTCCTACAATGAGCAGTTCTTC
cdr3_aa: CASSRGVADPSSYNEQFF

v_call: TRBV9
d_call: .
j_call: TRBJ1-1
clone_size: .
cdr3_nt: TGTGCCAGCAGCGTAGCCCGGGACGATGGAAACACTGAAGCTTTCTTT
cdr3_aa: CASSVARDDGNTEAFF

v_call: TRBV4-3
d_call: .
j_call: TRBJ2-7
clone_size: few
cdr3_nt: TGCGCCAGCAGCCAAGGCAGGGCTGAAGCCTACGAGCAGTACTTC
cdr3_aa: CASSQGRAEAYEQYF

v_call: TRBV7-9
d_call: .
j_call: TRBJ2-1
clone_size: many
cdr3_nt: TGTGCCAGCAGCTTAGGGACCTTAGGGTGGGATGAGCAGTTCTTC
cdr3_aa: CASSLGTLGWDEQFF

v_call: TRBV4-3
d_call: .
j_call: TRBJ2-3
clone_size: .
cdr3_nt: TGCGCCAGCAGCCAAGAGGTGCATCCAGATACGCAGTATTTT
cdr3_aa: CASSQEVHPDTQYF

v_call: TRBV27
d_call: .
j_call: TRBJ2-1
clone_size: .
cdr3_nt: TGTGCCAGCAGTCGGGACACCTACAATGAGCAGTTCTTC
cdr3_aa: CASSRDTYNEQFF

v_call: TRBV10-3
d_call: TRBD1
j_call: TRBJ2-7
clone_size: many
cdr3_nt: TGTGCCATCAGTGAAAGTGGGGACAGCGTGTACGAGCAGTACTTC
cdr3_aa: CAISESGDSVYEQYF

v_call: TRBV7-9
d_call: TRBD1
j_call: TRBJ2-7
clone_size: .
cdr3_nt: TGTGCCAGCAGCTCGGACAGGGAAGGGGGCTACGAGCAGTACTTC
cdr3_aa: CASSSDREGGYEQYF

v_call: TRBV9
d_call: .
j_call: TRBJ2-2
clone_size: few
cdr3_nt: TGTGCCAGCAGCGTAGATCGAGTCCCGAACACCGGGGAGCTGTTTTTT
cdr3_aa: CASSVDRVPNTGELFF

v_call: TRBV2
d_call: .
j_call: TRBJ1-1
clone_size: few
cdr3_nt: TGTGCCAACCACCCCGGGGGAAACACTGAAGCTTTCTTT
cdr3_aa: CANHPGGNTEAFF

v_call: TRBV12-3/TRBV12-4
d_call: TRBD1
j_call: TRBJ2-3
clone_size: many
cdr3_nt: TGTGCCAGCAGTTTAGGACAGGGGAGCACAGATACGCAGTATTTT
cdr3_aa: CASSLGQGSTDTQYF

v_call: TRBV6-5
d_call: .
j_call: TRBJ2-5
clone_size: few
cdr3_nt: TGTGCCAGTAGGGGGGTCTGGGAGACCCAGTACTTC
cdr3_aa: CASRGVWETQYF

v_call: TRBV24-1
d_call: .
j_call: TRBJ2-1
clone_size: many
cdr3_nt: TGTGCCACCAGTGATTTGGGCGGAGACTACAATGAGCAGTTCTTC
cdr3_aa: CATSDLGGDYNEQFF

v_call: TRBV6-4
d_call: .
j_call: TRBJ2-1
clone_size: .
cdr3_nt: TGTGCCAGCAGTGACGTGAAAGTTAGCTCCTACAATGAGCAGTTCTTC
cdr3_aa: CASSDVKVSSYNEQFF